The T cell receptor (beta chain) under discussion was sequenced for a study of blood T cells in healthy people across ages. CDR1 and CDR2 (germline): SGHAT, FQNNGV. The CDR3 sequence is 15 residues long. V was clipped by 5 bases and J by 1 base; unmatched bases: 6. For the second PCR, which ran for about 6 to 12 cycles, a sample-barcoded 5' primer and a J-beta primer mix were used. Any given sample supplied a minimum of 2.5 million CDR3-containing paired-end reads. TCRdb itself ran the 5' RACE reads through MiXCR, one entry per CDR3 protein. The table records about 290,000 distinct CDR3 sequences, roughly a quarter of them present only once. Healthy Caucasian individuals from Russia aged about 6 to 95 served as donors. This clonotype was seen a handful of times.

The source of this sequence is a woman in her seventies in good health. V is TRBV11-2 and J is TRBJ2-5; 8 bases match TRBD1. Sequencing used blood. The CDR3 DNA reads as TGTGCCAGCAGCGCCAACAGGGGGTCCCAAGAGACCCAGTACTTC. Its protein product is CASSANRGSQETQYF.